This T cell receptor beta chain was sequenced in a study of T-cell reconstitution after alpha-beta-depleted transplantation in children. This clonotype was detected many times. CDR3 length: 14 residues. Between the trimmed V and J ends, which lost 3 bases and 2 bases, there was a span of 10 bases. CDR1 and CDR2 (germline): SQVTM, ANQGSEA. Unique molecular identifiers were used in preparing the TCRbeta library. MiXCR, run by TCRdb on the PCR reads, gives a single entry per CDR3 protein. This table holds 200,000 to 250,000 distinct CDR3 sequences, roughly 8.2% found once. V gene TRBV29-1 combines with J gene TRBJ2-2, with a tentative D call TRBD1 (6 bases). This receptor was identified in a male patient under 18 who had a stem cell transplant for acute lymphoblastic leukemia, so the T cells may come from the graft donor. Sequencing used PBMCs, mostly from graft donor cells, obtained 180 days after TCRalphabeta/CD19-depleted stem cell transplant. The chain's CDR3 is CSVDGTPNTGELFF. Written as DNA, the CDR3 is TGCAGCGTTGACGGGACACCTAACACCGGGGAGCTGTTTTTT.